The next 16 T cell receptor beta chains were all read from a single sample in a study of blood T cell repertoires in COVID-19. Here immunoSEQ multiplex PCR was the method, and the copy in TCRdb shows in-frame clones only, minus some. The sample consists of some 62,000 clones, over 75% of them appearing once. The material sequenced was peripheral blood. The origin of the receptors is a man in his sixties with acute or convalescent COVID-19.

This chain links TRBV6-5 with TRBJ2-7; D call uncertain. The V and J ends lost 0 bases and 1 base respectively, with 10 bases between them. The CDR3 has 15 amino acids. Germline loops: CDR1 MNHEY, CDR2 SVGAGI. The CDR3 sequence is CASSYSRIGSYEQYF. CDR3 in DNA: TGTGCCAGCAGTTACTCGAGGATCGGATCCTACGAGCAGTACTTC.

This clone showed up just a few times. This rearrangement joins TRBV4-1 to TRBJ2-2, with 10 positions matching TRBD2. With V trimmed by 6 bases and J by 5 bases, 6 bases remained unmatched. CDR3 length: 15 residues. Germline V CDR1 and CDR2: MGHRA, YSYEKL. This chain's CDR3 is CASSLAGERTGELFF. The CDR3, as DNA: TGCGCCAGCAGTCTAGCGGGAGAAAGGACCGGGGAGCTGTTTTTT.

The J gene is TRBJ1-3, the V gene TRBV5-1; the D gene is possibly TRBD1 (5 bases). Between the trimmed V and J ends, which lost 4 bases and 8 bases, there was a span of 16 bases. The germline V gene has CDR1 SGHRS and CDR2 YFSETQ. The CDR3 is 14 residues long. The chain's CDR3 is CASSPVSGRDTIYF. The CDR3, as DNA: TGCGCCAGCAGCCCGGTGTCAGGGCGCGACACCATATATTTT.

This chain connects TRBV3-1 (or the pseudogene TRBV3-2) to TRBJ2-7; 8 bases match TRBD1. The V and J ends lost 4 bases and 7 bases, in that order; junction bases with no gene match: 9. The CDR3 contains 14 residues. In germline, CDR1 is LGHDT, CDR2 YNNKEL (reference sequence). CDR3 bases: TGTGCCAGCAGCCTCGTCCAGGGGGCAGGAGAGCAGTACTTC. It translates to CASSLVQGAGEQYF.

This clone was seen only once. The chain has TRBV7-9 and TRBJ2-7, with D maybe TRBD1 (5 bases). The CDR3 covers 14 residues. Germline V gene lookup returns CDR1 SEHNR and CDR2 FQNEAQ (reference sequence). Trimming stripped 4 bases from V and 3 bases from J, with 13 bases between. For the CDR3, the DNA is TGTGCCAGCAGCTCCCGTAGGGGCAACTACGAGCAGTACTTC. It encodes CASSSRRGNYEQYF.

This chain connects TRBV6-1 to TRBJ2-3, with 15 bases aligning to TRBD2. This CDR3 region has 19 residues. The germline CDR1 and CDR2 sequences are MNHNS and SASEGT. The J segment lost 4 bases and the V segment lost 4 bases, leaving 12 bases of the junction unmatched. CDR3 protein: CASSGTSGRAAPGADTQYF. CDR3 DNA: TGTGCCAGCAGTGGGACTAGCGGGAGGGCCGCCCCAGGTGCAGATACGCAGTATTTT.

V usage is TRBV25-1 and J usage is TRBJ2-5; 12 bases agree with TRBD2. Germline loops: CDR1 MGHDK, CDR2 SYGVNS. CDR3 length equals 17 residues. Trimming removed 2 bases from V and 1 base from J; junction bases left unmatched: 5. The CDR3 nucleotides are TGTGCCAGCAGTGAAATGCTAGCGGGAGGGTTCCAAGAGACCCAGTACTTC. Translated: CASSEMLAGGFQETQYF. Complete variable domain (other parts from reference TRBV25-1 and TRBJ2-5): EADIYQTPRYLVIGTGKKITLECSQTMGHDKMYWYQQDPGMELHLIHYSYGVNSTEKGDLSSESTVSRIRTEHFPLTLESARPSHTSQYLCASSEMLAGGFQETQYFGPGTRLLVL.

The chain links TRBV18 to TRBJ1-3; 9 positions agree with TRBD1. The trim removed 0 bases at V and 3 bases at J, leaving 0 bases unmatched. The germline CDR1 and CDR2 sequences are KGHSH and LQKENI. This CDR3 region has 15 residues. The CDR3, as DNA: TGTGCCAGCTCACCACCGGGACAGGGTGGAAACACCATATATTTT. It codes for CASSPPGQGGNTIYF.

The chain has TRBV5-1 and TRBJ1-2; D gene unclear. Germline V CDR1 and CDR2: SGHRS, YFSETQ. The CDR3 totals 13 residues. Between the trimmed V and J ends, which lost 2 bases and 13 bases, there was a span of 18 bases. The CDR3 DNA follows: TGCGCCAGCAGCTTAGGCAGCGGAACGTTATCCACCTTC. Protein product: CASSLGSGTLSTF.

This chain connects TRBV7-2 to TRBJ2-1; D remains unclear. Germline V gene data show CDR1 as SGHTA and CDR2 as FQGNSA. The CDR3 runs to 13 residues. V was pared by 5 bases and J by 7 bases, with 12 bases between. CDR3 region: CASSARVGNEQFF. The CDR3 DNA reads TGTGCCAGCAGCGCCCGGGTGGGTAATGAGCAGTTCTTC.

This chain uses TRBV24-1 with TRBJ1-4, with D perhaps matching TRBD1 (6 bases). This CDR3 region has 17 residues. Germline CDR1 and CDR2: KGHDR and SFDVKD. V shed 1 base and J shed 0 bases, with 11 bases lying between them. CDR3 loop: CATSDFRQAATNEKLFF. The CDR3 region has the DNA TGTGCCACCAGTGATTTTAGACAGGCTGCAACTAATGAAAAACTGTTTTTT.

The chain has TRBV28 and TRBJ2-1, with 8 bases that match TRBD2. This CDR3 has 13 amino acids. V lost 8 bases and J lost 8; bases outside the gene matches: 8. Germline CDR1 and CDR2: MDHEN and SYDVKM. The DNA for the CDR3 is TGTGCCAGCTCCTTCGCGGGGGGCGATGAGCAGTTCTTC. This codes for CASSFAGGDEQFF.

This chain joins TRBV27 and TRBJ1-2; D is unclear. This CDR3 has 14 amino acids. V shed 6 bases and J shed 7 bases, with 18 bases lying between them. Germline CDR1 MNHEY, CDR2 SMNVEV (reference sequence). CDR3 residues: CASSARTERAGYTF. CDR3 in DNA: TGTGCCAGCAGCGCCCGGACGGAGCGGGCTGGCTACACCTTC.

The genes are TRBV3-1 (or the pseudogene TRBV3-2) and TRBJ2-2, with 7 bases aligning to TRBD2. The CDR3 is made up of 16 amino acids. V shed 4 bases, J shed 6 bases, and the junction held 11 bases outside the gene matches. Germline CDR1 LGHDT, CDR2 YNNKEL (reference sequence). In nucleotides, the CDR3 is TGTGCCAGCAGCCCCCGAGGTAGCGGGTTAGCCGGGGAGCTGTTTTTT. It is translated as CASSPRGSGLAGELFF.

This clone came up a few times. The chain joins TRBV19 to TRBJ2-7; 7 nucleotides line up with TRBD2. Per the germline V gene, CDR1 is LNHDA and CDR2 is SQIVND (reference sequence). The V gene end was trimmed by 3 bases and the J gene end by 6 bases; junction bases not matched to a gene: 8. The CDR3 is 14 residues long. CDR3: CASSMGGVIGEQYF. In DNA form, the CDR3 reads TGTGCCAGTAGTATGGGGGGGGTTATCGGCGAGCAGTACTTC.

This sequence joins TRBV10-2 and TRBJ2-1; no clear D. CDR3 size: 14 residues. Germline V gene lookup returns CDR1 WSHSY and CDR2 SAAADI. V dropped 8 bases and J dropped 5 bases, with 16 bases sitting between them. CDR3 sequence reads: CASLLPGPHNEQFF. The CDR3 coding sequence is TGCGCCAGCCTTCTTCCAGGTCCCCACAATGAGCAGTTCTTC.